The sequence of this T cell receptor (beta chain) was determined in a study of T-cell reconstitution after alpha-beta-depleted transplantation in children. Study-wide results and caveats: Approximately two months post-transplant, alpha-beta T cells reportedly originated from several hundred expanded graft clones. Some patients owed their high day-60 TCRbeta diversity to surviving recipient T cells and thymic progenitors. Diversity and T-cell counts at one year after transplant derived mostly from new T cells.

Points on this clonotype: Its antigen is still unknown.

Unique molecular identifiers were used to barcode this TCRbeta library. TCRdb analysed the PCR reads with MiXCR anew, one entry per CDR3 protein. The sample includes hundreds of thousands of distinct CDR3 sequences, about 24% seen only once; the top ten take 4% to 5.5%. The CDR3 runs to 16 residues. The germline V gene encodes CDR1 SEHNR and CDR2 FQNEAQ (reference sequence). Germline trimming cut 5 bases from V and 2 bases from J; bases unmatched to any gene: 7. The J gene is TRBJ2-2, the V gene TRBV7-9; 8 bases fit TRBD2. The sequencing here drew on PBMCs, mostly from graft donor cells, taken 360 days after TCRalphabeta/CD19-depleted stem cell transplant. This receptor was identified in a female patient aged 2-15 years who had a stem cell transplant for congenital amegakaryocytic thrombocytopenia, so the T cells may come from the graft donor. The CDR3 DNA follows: TGTGCCAGCAGCGAAACTAGCGGATTCAACACCGGGGAGCTGTTTTTT. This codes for CASSETSGFNTGELFF. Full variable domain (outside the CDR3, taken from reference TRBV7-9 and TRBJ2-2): DTGVSQNPRHKITKRGQNVTFRCDPISEHNRLYWYRQTLGQGPEFLTYFQNEAQLEKSRLLSDRFSAERPKGSFSTLEIQRTEQGDSAMYLCASSETSGFNTGELFFGEGSRLTVL.